Listed here are 31 T cell receptor beta chains from one sample, sequenced in a study of blood T cell repertoires in COVID-19. The assay was immunoSEQ multiplex PCR, and TCRdb's table has in-frame clones only and misses some. The data contain 200,000 or so clones, just under 85% of them seen just once; the ten biggest clones take up approximately 5.1%. Source material: peripheral blood. These receptors all stem from a woman aged 70 to 79 with active or convalescent COVID-19.

The rearrangement joins TRBV28 to TRBJ2-2; 7 nucleotides line up with TRBD1. The CDR3 covers 15 residues. Germline values: CDR1 MDHEN, CDR2 SYDVKM. With 8 bases clipped from V and 5 bases from J, the junction kept 11 bases outside the gene matches. The CDR3 loop reads CASRTSDRETGELFF. The CDR3 DNA reads as TGTGCCAGCCGTACTTCCGACAGGGAGACCGGGGAGCTGTTTTTT.

The chain employs TRBV4-2 and TRBJ2-7, with 7 bases aligning to TRBD2. The J segment lost 4 bases and the V segment lost 1 base, leaving 10 bases of the junction unmatched. This CDR3 has 16 residues. Per the germline V gene, CDR1 is LGHNA and CDR2 is YNFKEQ. The CDR3 nucleotides are TGTGCCAGCAGCCAAGTGGTAGCTAGCGGAGATTACGAGCAGTACTTC. Residues: CASSQVVASGDYEQYF.

This clone came up once. The chain combines TRBV5-5 with TRBJ2-7; 11 nucleotides match TRBD1. Germline values: CDR1 SGHKS, CDR2 YYEKEE (reference sequence). V gave up 1 base and J gave up 7 bases; unmatched junction bases: 4. The CDR3 covers 14 residues. DNA for the CDR3: TGTGCCAGCAGCTTGAGGGGACAGGGGGGTGAGCAGTACTTC. This translates into CASSLRGQGGEQYF.

The chain couples TRBV3-1 (or the pseudogene TRBV3-2) to TRBJ1-6; D may be TRBD1 (6 bases). This CDR3 has 14 amino acids. The germline V gene encodes CDR1 LGHDT and CDR2 YNNKEL (reference sequence). Between the trimmed V and J ends, which lost 4 bases and 10 bases, there was a span of 14 bases. Here the CDR3 DNA reads TGTGCCAGCAGCCGACAGAGCCAGGGGTCACCCCTCCACTTT. Translating gives CASSRQSQGSPLHF.

This chain joins TRBV9 and TRBJ1-2; 11 nucleotides agree with TRBD1. Germline loops: CDR1 SGDLS, CDR2 YYNGEE. After removal of 7 bases from V and 13 bases from J, the junction contained 3 bases not matched to a gene. The CDR3 runs to 10 residues. CDR3 in amino acids: CASGGQGVTF. The CDR3 DNA sequence: TGTGCCAGCGGGGGACAGGGGGTCACCTTC.

Remarks on this clone: A single base separates this from a much larger clone, so it may be a read error. J is TRBJ2-1 and V is TRBV7-9; no clear D gene. The length of the CDR3 is 11 residues. V lost 3 bases and J lost 6, with 3 bases in between. From germline, CDR1 is SEHNR and CDR2 FQNEAQ (reference sequence). CDR3 in amino acids: CASSFGNEQFF. For the CDR3, the DNA is TGTGCCAGCAGCTTCGGCAATGAGCAGTTCTTC.

The V gene is TRBV28, the J gene TRBJ2-3, with D tentatively TRBD2 (5 bases). The CDR3 extends over 17 amino acids. Germline CDR1 MDHEN, CDR2 SYDVKM. V gave up 2 bases and J gave up 0 bases, with 15 bases separating them. The DNA of the CDR3 is TGTGCCAGCAGTTTAAACCTACTAGGGTCGAGCACAGATACGCAGTATTTT. It codes for CASSLNLLGSSTDTQYF.

A single count supports this clone. The CDR3 coding sequence is TGTGCCAGCAGCTTATACGGAGATACGCAGTATTTT. Its protein is CASSLYGDTQYF. The rearrangement links TRBV7-2 to TRBJ2-3; the D is unclear. This CDR3 is built from 12 residues. Per germline, CDR1 SGHTA and CDR2 FQGNSA. Trimming took 2 bases from V and 5 from J, leaving 5 bases between them.

The chain links TRBV5-5 to TRBJ2-7; no firm D call. The germline V gene has CDR1 SGHKS and CDR2 YYEKEE (reference sequence). CDR3 length equals 12 residues. Trimming removed 4 bases from V and 2 bases from J, with 7 bases in between. CDR3 amino acids: CASSRDTYEQYF. The CDR3 DNA is TGTGCCAGCAGCCGCGACACCTACGAGCAGTACTTC.

The gene calls are TRBV5-6 and TRBJ2-3; 9 bases match TRBD2. CDR3 length: 17 amino acids. Trimming at V came to 0 bases and at J to 4 bases, leaving 9 bases not matched to a gene. The germline CDR1 and CDR2 sequences are SGHDT and YYEEEE. CDR3 DNA: TGTGCCAGCAGCTTGGGCTCTAGCGGGATAAGCGCAGATACGCAGTATTTT. Translated, it gives CASSLGSSGISADTQYF.

The V call is TRBV7-2, the J call TRBJ1-2, with a tentative D call TRBD1 (5 bases). Trimming removed 0 bases at V and 4 bases at J, with 15 bases between. The CDR3 totals 16 residues. Germline assignment: CDR1 SGHTA and CDR2 FQGNSA. The CDR3 reads CASSLASPAGGYGYTF. As DNA, the CDR3 is TGTGCCAGCAGCTTAGCATCCCCGGCCGGGGGCTATGGCTACACCTTC.

The CDR3 region has the DNA TGCGCCAGCAGCTTTAGCGGGAGCGCGAACACCGGGGAGCTGTTTTTT. Translation: CASSFSGSANTGELFF. The chain is built from TRBV5-1 and TRBJ2-2, with 9 positions matching TRBD2. The V gene end was trimmed by 2 bases and the J gene end by 0 bases; junction bases not matched to a gene: 2. This CDR3 comprises 16 residues. Germline values: CDR1 SGHRS, CDR2 YFSETQ.

The chain carries TRBV28 and TRBJ2-2, with D uncertain. The V gene lost 2 bases and the J gene lost 3 bases, with 7 bases spanning the gap. Germline-derived CDR1 and CDR2 are MDHEN and SYDVKM. This CDR3 spans 14 amino acids. CDR3 sequence: CASSLVRDTGELFF. As DNA, the CDR3 is TGTGCCAGCAGTTTAGTCCGAGACACCGGGGAGCTGTTTTTT.

The chain employs TRBV7-2 and TRBJ2-5; 11 positions agree with TRBD2. V lost 3 bases, J lost 4 bases, and 1 base stayed unmatched. The germline V gene has CDR1 SGHTA and CDR2 FQGNSA. CDR3 size: 14 residues. The CDR3 coding sequence is TGTGCCAGCAGCTTTAGCGGGAGGGGAGAGACCCAGTACTTC. It specifies CASSFSGRGETQYF.

The chain joins TRBV7-6 to TRBJ2-1; D possibly corresponds to TRBD2 (5 bases). Between the trimmed V and J ends, which lost 0 bases and 12 bases, there was a span of 27 bases. This CDR3 comprises 18 residues. In germline, CDR1 is SGHVS, CDR2 FNYEAQ. CDR3 sequence reads: CASSLAGARTAQSIGQFF. As DNA, the CDR3 is TGTGCCAGCAGCTTAGCGGGCGCCCGGACTGCACAGTCGATCGGGCAGTTCTTC.

The rearrangement joins TRBV9 to TRBJ2-3, with D possibly matching TRBD2 (7 bases). Germline CDR1 reads SGDLS; CDR2 reads YYNGEE. V gave up 3 bases and J gave up 0 bases, with 11 bases separating them. The CDR3 spans 15 residues. The CDR3 spells CASSEGGRSTDTQYF. DNA of the CDR3: TGTGCCAGCAGCGAGGGGGGGCGGAGCACAGATACGCAGTATTTT.

The rearrangement links TRBV3-1 (or the pseudogene TRBV3-2) to TRBJ2-1; 8 bases map to TRBD2. Germline V lookup: CDR1 LGHDT, CDR2 YNNKEL (reference sequence). This CDR3 region has 14 residues. The J segment lost 4 bases and the V segment lost 1 base, leaving 0 bases of the junction unmatched. The CDR3 bases are TGTGCCAGCAGCCAAGTAGCGGGGTACAATGAGCAGTTCTTC. Translating it yields CASSQVAGYNEQFF.

The CDR3 bases are TGTGCCAGCAGCACAGTTTCGAACACCGGGGAGCTGTTTTTT. It encodes CASSTVSNTGELFF. V and J are TRBV9 and TRBJ2-2; no definite D call. Germline V gene sequence: CDR1 SGDLS, CDR2 YYNGEE. The CDR3 sequence is 14 residues long. Trimming removed 4 bases from V and 0 bases from J, with 7 bases in between.

The chain recombines TRBV5-1 with TRBJ1-6; no clear D. In germline, CDR1 is SGHRS, CDR2 YFSETQ. The V end was cut by 0 bases, the J end by 8 bases, with 12 bases between. The CDR3 consists of 15 residues. The CDR3 region has the DNA TGCGCCAGCAGCTTGGTCTCTCAAGCGGATTCACCCCTCCACTTT. The encoded protein is CASSLVSQADSPLHF. Complete variable domain (other parts from reference TRBV5-1 and TRBJ1-6): KAGVTQTPRYLIKTRGQQVTLSCSPISGHRSVSWYQQTPGQGLQFLFEYFSETQRNKGNFPGRFSGRQFSNSRSEMNVSTLELGDSALYLCASSLVSQADSPLHFGNGTRLTVT.

The V call is TRBV7-9, the J call TRBJ2-3; D gene ambiguous. The CDR3 runs 12 residues. V shed 3 bases and J shed 5 bases, with 6 bases lying between them. Germline CDR1 is SEHNR and CDR2 is FQNEAQ (reference sequence). The CDR3 reads CASSFPVDTQYF. CDR3 in DNA: TGTGCCAGCAGCTTCCCAGTAGATACGCAGTATTTT. Full variable domain (missing parts from reference TRBV7-9 and TRBJ2-3): DTGVSQNPRHKITKRGQNVTFRCDPISEHNRLYWYRQTLGQGPEFLTYFQNEAQLEKSRLLSDRFSAERPKGSFSTLEIQRTEQGDSAMYLCASSFPVDTQYFGPGTRLTVL.

The CDR3 protein is CASSSHRGGFEAFF. CDR3 in DNA: TGTGCCAGCAGTTCCCACCGTGGGGGGTTTGAAGCTTTCTTT. V gene TRBV6-5 combines with J gene TRBJ1-1; perhaps TRBD1 as D (5 bases). The CDR3 is 14 residues long. Trimming pared 4 bases from V and 7 bases from J, leaving 16 bases between. CDR1 and CDR2 from the germline V gene are MNHEY and SVGAGI.

The V and J genes are TRBV5-6 and TRBJ1-4; D remains unclear. The V gene's germline CDR1 is SGHDT and CDR2 YYEEEE. The CDR3 contains 14 residues. Trimming removed 4 bases at V and 0 bases at J, with 7 bases between. CDR3 sequence: CASSPGTTNEKLFF. The CDR3 DNA is TGTGCCAGCAGCCCAGGTACAACTAATGAAAAACTGTTTTTT.

The V and J genes are TRBV5-1 and TRBJ1-2; 9 positions match TRBD1. The CDR3 totals 16 residues. The germline CDR1 and CDR2 sequences are SGHRS and YFSETQ. After removal of 4 bases from V and 1 base from J, the junction contained 8 bases not matched to a gene. The CDR3 is CASSRGTGSFNYGYTF. As DNA, the CDR3 is TGCGCCAGCAGCAGGGGGACAGGGAGTTTTAACTATGGCTACACCTTC.

This chain joins TRBV18 and TRBJ2-1, with TRBD2 as a possible D gene (5 bases). CDR3 length: 12 amino acids. Germline V lookup: CDR1 KGHSH, CDR2 LQKENI. Trimming removed 6 bases from V and 7 bases from J, with 10 bases in between. As DNA, the CDR3 is TGTGCCAGCTCCCTCGAGGGAAATGAGCAGTTCTTC. This encodes CASSLEGNEQFF.

The CDR3 DNA follows: TGCAGCGTTCTCATGGCGGGAGGGCCTCACACCGGGGAGCTGTTTTTT. It specifies CSVLMAGGPHTGELFF. The rearrangement links TRBV29-1 to TRBJ2-2; 9 nucleotides align to TRBD2. V shed 5 bases and J 3 bases; nucleotides not matched to a gene: 10. The length of the CDR3 is 16 residues. Germline loops: CDR1 SQVTM, CDR2 ANQGSEA.

The J gene is TRBJ2-5, the V gene TRBV5-4, with 11 bases matching TRBD2. With 4 bases clipped from V and 2 bases from J, the junction kept 4 bases outside the gene matches. CDR1 is SGHNT, CDR2 YYREEE, per germline (reference sequence). The CDR3 covers 15 residues. The CDR3 spells CASSPGLAEQETQYF. As DNA, the CDR3 is TGTGCCAGCAGCCCGGGACTAGCGGAGCAAGAGACCCAGTACTTC.

This clone was counted between two and nine times. The CDR3 coding sequence is TGTGCCAGCAGCCCACAGGGGAACTATGGCTACACCTTC. This gives the protein CASSPQGNYGYTF. V and J are TRBV7-8 and TRBJ1-2; 7 bases map to TRBD1. The CDR3 length is 13 residues. V dropped 5 bases and J dropped 2; count of bases not matched to a gene: 2. CDR1 and CDR2 from the germline V gene are SGHVS and FQNEAQ.

The genes are TRBV5-7 and TRBJ1-1; unclear D gene. TRBV5-7 is classed as an ORF, of uncertain function. V gave up 4 bases and J gave up 0 bases, with 19 bases separating them. The CDR3 covers 17 residues. CDR3 bases: TGTGCCAGCAGCCCTGGAGGAACAGCTCCCATGAACACTGAAGCTTTCTTT. Encoded protein: CASSPGGTAPMNTEAFF.

The J gene is TRBJ2-3, the V gene TRBV2; D possibly corresponds to TRBD2 (5 bases). V shed 6 bases and J shed 4 bases, with 17 bases lying between them. CDR1 and CDR2 from the germline V gene are SNHLY and FYNNEI. CDR3 length: 15 residues. The CDR3, as DNA: TGTGCCAGCAGAGGGCGGATACTAGGAGCAGATACGCAGTATTTT. Its protein product is CASRGRILGADTQYF.

The chain couples TRBV6-2 or TRBV6-3 to TRBJ2-4, with a weak D call TRBD2 (5 bases). Germline V CDR1 and CDR2: MNHEY, SVGEGT. There are 14 residues in the CDR3. Trimming took 2 bases from V and 6 from J, leaving 11 bases between them. The CDR3 is CASSYARGLNIQYF. CDR3 DNA sequence: TGTGCCAGCAGTTACGCCCGAGGACTAAACATTCAGTACTTC.

This sequence joins TRBV5-1 and TRBJ2-1, with 11 bases identical to TRBD1. Germline V lookup: CDR1 SGHRS, CDR2 YFSETQ. The CDR3 is 15 residues long. J gave up 8 bases and V 2 bases, and 6 bases lay outside the gene matches. CDR3 amino acids: CASSFVGQGVDEQFF. The CDR3 bases are TGCGCCAGCAGCTTTGTGGGACAGGGGGTCGATGAGCAGTTCTTC.